Below are 28 T cell receptor beta chains sequenced from a single sample in a study of T cells in Graves' hyperthyroidism and ophthalmopathy. The source material, RNA transcripts, was used to amplify TCR beta CDR3 regions. Researchers ran a first-round RT-PCR on the TCR CDR3 using the HTBI primer set. TCRdb fed the multiplex PCR reads into MiXCR, producing one record per CDR3 protein. The sample has hundreds of thousands of distinct CDR3 sequences, over 15% seen once. The specimen was blood. These TCRs come from a woman in her fifties or sixties with Graves' ophthalmopathy.

The chain is built from TRBV10-3 and TRBJ1-1, with D unresolved. Trimming pared 8 bases from V and 1 base from J, leaving 8 bases between. CDR1 ENHRY and CDR2 SYGVKD come from the germline V gene. This CDR3 region has 12 residues. The CDR3 region has the DNA TGTGCCATCGGAGAGGGGAACACTGAAGCTTTCTTT. Protein sequence: CAIGEGNTEAFF.

At least ten counts were recorded for this clonotype. CDR3 sequence reads: CASSARAGNYEQYF. CDR3 bases: TGTGCCAGCTCAGCCCGGGCCGGAAACTACGAGCAGTACTTC. The V call is TRBV18, the J call TRBJ2-7; D not certain. In germline, CDR1 is KGHSH, CDR2 LQKENI. Trimming took off 5 bases at V and 3 bases at J, with 14 bases between the two ends. The CDR3 totals 14 residues.

This clonotype showed up many times. J is TRBJ2-2 and V is TRBV7-2, with D unclear. This CDR3 spans 13 amino acids. With 2 bases removed from V and 5 bases from J, the gap between germline ends came to 6 bases. The germline V gene has CDR1 SGHTA and CDR2 FQGNSA. CDR3 region: CASSLLMTGELFF. As DNA, the CDR3 is TGTGCCAGCAGCTTACTAATGACCGGGGAGCTGTTTTTT.

This clonotype was detected many times. The V gene is TRBV2, the J gene TRBJ2-1; 8 bases are shared with TRBD2. With V trimmed by 8 bases and J by 1 base, 7 bases remained unmatched. The CDR3 covers 15 residues. Germline CDR1 is SNHLY and CDR2 is FYNNEI. The CDR3 DNA follows: TGTGCCAGCTCGGCGGGGGGACTATCCTACAATGAGCAGTTCTTC. Its protein product is CASSAGGLSYNEQFF.

The CDR3 DNA follows: TGCGCCAGCAGCTTGGAAGGGGTGGGAGAGACCCAGTACTTC. It translates to CASSLEGVGETQYF. The chain uses TRBV5-1 and TRBJ2-5, with TRBD1 as a possible D gene (5 bases). Germline loops: CDR1 SGHRS, CDR2 YFSETQ. The CDR3 contains 14 residues. V was trimmed by 0 bases and J by 4 bases, leaving 10 bases between them.

The rearrangement uses TRBV19 and TRBJ1-2; TRBD1 matches at 8 bases. Germline V gene data show CDR1 as LNHDA and CDR2 as SQIVND (reference sequence). The length of the CDR3 is 12 residues. The trim removed 8 bases at V and 4 bases at J, leaving 3 bases unmatched. The CDR3 reads CASQGARYGYTF. CDR3 nucleotide sequence: TGTGCCAGTCAGGGGGCGCGCTATGGCTACACCTTC. Full variable domain (outside the CDR3, taken from reference TRBV19 and TRBJ1-2): DGGITQSPKYLFRKEGQNVTLSCEQNLNHDAMYWYRQDPGQGLRLIYYSQIVNDFQKGDIAEGYSVSREKKESFPLTVTSAQKNPTAFYLCASQGARYGYTFGSGTRLTVV.

Ten or more counts support this clonotype. V usage is TRBV29-1 and J usage is TRBJ2-7; 8 bases match TRBD1. CDR3 length: 12 residues. CDR1 and CDR2 (germline): SQVTM, ANQGSEA. V shed 6 bases and J 2 bases; nucleotides not matched to a gene: 3. CDR3 protein: CSVTGQAYEQYF. For the CDR3, the DNA is TGCAGCGTCACGGGACAGGCCTACGAGCAGTACTTC.

This clonotype was counted between two and nine times. The chain uses TRBV7-9 and TRBJ2-7; D gene unclear. This CDR3 comprises 14 residues. Looked up from germline, CDR1 is SEHNR and CDR2 is FQNEAQ (reference sequence). Trimming took off 5 bases at V and 6 bases at J, with 17 bases between the two ends. The CDR3 nucleotides read TGTGCCAGCAGCCAAACCCGGGCCACAAGCGAGCAGTACTTC. This translates into CASSQTRATSEQYF. The variable domain in full, completed from reference TRBV7-9 and TRBJ2-7, reads DTGVSQNPRHKITKRGQNVTFRCDPISEHNRLYWYRQTLGQGPEFLTYFQNEAQLEKSRLLSDRFSAERPKGSFSTLEIQRTEQGDSAMYLCASSQTRATSEQYFGPGTRLTVT.

Ten or more counts support this clonotype. CDR3 amino acids: CASSLEWGAEQFF. CDR3 nucleotide sequence: TGTGCCAGCAGCTTAGAGTGGGGAGCAGAGCAGTTCTTC. This chain links TRBV11-2 with TRBJ2-1; tentatively, D is TRBD2 (5 bases). V was cut by 0 bases and J by 10 bases, with 10 bases left in between. The V gene's germline CDR1 is SGHAT and CDR2 FQNNGV. The CDR3 is 13 amino acids.

The table lists this clonotype with many counts. This sequence joins TRBV7-9 and TRBJ1-2, with a tentative D call TRBD1 (5 bases). V lost 7 bases and J 2 bases, leaving 17 bases between the germline ends. Germline CDR1 reads SEHNR; CDR2 reads FQNEAQ (reference sequence). This CDR3 is built from 15 residues. The CDR3 DNA reads TGTGCCAGCACCGACGGGACCATCCACAACTATGGCTACACCTTC. This sequence encodes CASTDGTIHNYGYTF.

The rearrangement uses TRBV7-2 and TRBJ1-1; TRBD1 matches at 10 bases. The germline V gene has CDR1 SGHTA and CDR2 FQGNSA. Trimming took 1 base from V and 6 from J; bases not matched to a gene: 11. There are 17 residues in the CDR3. The CDR3: CASSLGGQGTWNPEAFF. In nucleotides, the CDR3 is TGTGCCAGCAGCTTAGGGGGACAGGGGACCTGGAATCCTGAAGCTTTCTTT.

This sequence joins TRBV7-9 and TRBJ2-3; unclear D gene. Germline V lookup: CDR1 SEHNR, CDR2 FQNEAQ (reference sequence). The CDR3 runs to 13 residues. Trimming left V 5 bases short and J 2 bases short, with 8 bases between. The DNA of the CDR3 is TGTGCCAGCAGCCCACAGATCACAGATACGCAGTATTTT. Amino acids: CASSPQITDTQYF.

This chain connects TRBV27 to TRBJ2-7, with 7 nucleotides matching TRBD1. The CDR3 contains 18 residues. Trimming removed 1 base from V and 4 bases from J; junction bases left unmatched: 16. CDR1 and CDR2 (germline): MNHEY, SMNVEV (reference sequence). The CDR3 nucleotides read TGTGCCAGCAGTTTATGGGGACAGATCCGTGAAATGCCATACGAGCAGTACTTC. It translates to CASSLWGQIREMPYEQYF.

This clonotype was detected only a few times. The V and J genes are TRBV5-5 and TRBJ2-7, with D tentatively TRBD1 (7 bases). V was trimmed by 7 bases and J by 5 bases, leaving 16 bases between them. The germline V gene encodes CDR1 SGHKS and CDR2 YYEKEE (reference sequence). This CDR3 is built from 13 residues. The CDR3 here is CASDRQGGNEQYF. The CDR3 DNA reads TGTGCCAGCGACCGCCAGGGGGGTAACGAGCAGTACTTC.

The V call is TRBV5-1, the J call TRBJ2-7; 9 nucleotides align to TRBD1. Germline loops: CDR1 SGHRS, CDR2 YFSETQ. The CDR3 has 16 amino acids. The junction had 12 bases not matched to a gene; V was cut back by 3 bases and J by 5 bases. Here the CDR3 DNA reads TGCGCCAGCAGCTCGTCCCGGGACAGGGTCGGCCACGAGCAGTACTTC. It specifies CASSSSRDRVGHEQYF. Drawing the rest from reference TRBV5-1 and TRBJ2-7, the complete variable domain is KAGVTQTPRYLIKTRGQQVTLSCSPISGHRSVSWYQQTPGQGLQFLFEYFSETQRNKGNFPGRFSGRQFSNSRSEMNVSTLELGDSALYLCASSSSRDRVGHEQYFGPGTRLTVT.

This clonotype was counted many times. V usage is TRBV11-2 and J usage is TRBJ2-1; no clear D gene. This CDR3 spans 11 amino acids. The germline V and J ends were trimmed by 5 bases and 5 bases, with 4 bases remaining between them. Per the germline V gene, CDR1 is SGHAT and CDR2 is FQNNGV. The CDR3 region is CASSPHNEQFF. The CDR3 DNA sequence: TGTGCCAGCAGCCCTCACAATGAGCAGTTCTTC.

This clonotype showed up many times. The rearrangement uses TRBV18 and TRBJ2-3; 8 bases are shared with TRBD2. CDR1 is KGHSH and CDR2 is LQKENI in the germline V gene. CDR3 size: 16 residues. V lost 2 bases to trimming and J lost 1 base; unmatched junction nucleotides: 5. The CDR3, as DNA: TGTGCCAGCTCACCAAGACCAGCGGGGGGCACAGATACGCAGTATTTT. Translating it yields CASSPRPAGGTDTQYF. Supplemented by reference TRBV18 and TRBJ2-3, the full variable domain reads NAGVMQNPRHLVRRRGQEARLRCSPMKGHSHVYWYRQLPEEGLKFMVYLQKENIIDESGMPKERFSAEFPKEGPSILRIQQVVRGDSAAYFCASSPRPAGGTDTQYFGPGTRLTVL.

This clonotype was recorded at least ten times. The chain employs TRBV5-1 and TRBJ2-7, with 11 bases fitting TRBD2. With 3 bases clipped from V and 2 bases from J, the junction kept 4 bases outside the gene matches. Germline lookup yields CDR1 SGHRS and CDR2 YFSETQ. This CDR3 has 15 amino acids. The CDR3 coding sequence is TGCGCCAGCAGCTCAACTAGCGGGAGAGCCTACGAGCAGTACTTC. As protein: CASSSTSGRAYEQYF.

The J gene is TRBJ1-6, the V gene TRBV4-3, with 9 bases fitting TRBD1. The CDR3 extends over 18 amino acids. Trimming at V came to 0 bases and at J to 6 bases, leaving 9 bases not matched to a gene. CDR1 is LGHNA, CDR2 YSLEER, per germline. DNA for the CDR3: TGCGCCAGCAGCCAAGATCCCGGGACAGGGAACTTTAATTCACCCCTCCACTTT. Translated: CASSQDPGTGNFNSPLHF.

The sample holds a few counts of this clonotype. The chain carries TRBV6-1 and TRBJ1-4; 9 nucleotides line up with TRBD1. Germline V gene sequence: CDR1 MNHNS, CDR2 SASEGT. The CDR3 consists of 16 residues. The V and J ends lost 5 bases and 0 bases, in that order; junction bases with no gene match: 4. CDR3 amino acids: CASSFGTGSTNEKLFF. The CDR3 DNA sequence: TGTGCCAGCAGTTTCGGGACAGGGTCAACTAATGAAAAACTGTTTTTT.

The CDR3 DNA is TGTGCCAGCAGTGATGCTGCAGGGGGCATTTTAGGAGATACGCAGTATTTT. Its protein product is CASSDAAGGILGDTQYF. The rearrangement uses TRBV25-1 and TRBJ2-3; 8 bases fit TRBD1. Trimming took 3 bases from V and 5 from J; bases not matched to a gene: 13. The CDR3 runs 17 residues. The germline gives CDR1 MGHDK, CDR2 SYGVNS.

This rearrangement joins TRBV20-1 to TRBJ1-6; D unclear. The germline gives CDR1 DFQATT, CDR2 SNEGSKA (reference sequence). Deletions cut 6 bases from V and 1 base from J, with 10 bases between. This CDR3 spans 14 amino acids. The CDR3 is CSATRRSYNSPLHF. In DNA form, the CDR3 reads TGCAGTGCCACAAGGAGGTCCTATAATTCACCCCTCCACTTT.

The gene calls are TRBV4-2 and TRBJ2-7; D possibly matches TRBD1 or TRBD2 (5 bases each). Germline-derived CDR1 and CDR2 are LGHNA and YNFKEQ. Trimming stripped 1 base from V and 5 bases from J, with 15 bases between. The CDR3 has 15 amino acids. The CDR3 DNA sequence: TGTGCCAGCAGCCAAGTTCACGGGGCGGTGGACGAGCAGTACTTC. As protein: CASSQVHGAVDEQYF.

Only a few counts were recorded for this clonotype. The V call is TRBV20-1, the J call TRBJ1-2; tentatively, D is TRBD1 (5 bases). CDR1 and CDR2 from the germline V gene are DFQATT and SNEGSKA (reference sequence). CDR3 length: 11 residues. Trimming took 4 bases from V and 3 from J, leaving 6 bases between them. In DNA, the CDR3 is TGCAGTGCTACCAGGGACTATGGCTACACCTTC. Amino acids: CSATRDYGYTF.

This clonotype was picked up many times. The gene calls are TRBV6-1 and TRBJ1-1, with D hard to call. CDR1 is MNHNS and CDR2 is SASEGT in the germline V gene. This CDR3 region has 15 residues. V lost 6 bases and J lost 3, with 17 bases in between. CDR3 nucleotide sequence: TGTGCCAGCAGACAACCCCTTGAGGGTTACACTGAAGCTTTCTTT. Encoded protein: CASRQPLEGYTEAFF.

This clonotype was counted ten times or more. The chain recombines TRBV5-1 with TRBJ2-3, with 9 bases matching TRBD1. Germline loops: CDR1 SGHRS, CDR2 YFSETQ. This CDR3 contains 13 residues. Trimming cost V 4 bases and J 5 bases; bases outside gene matches: 2. CDR3 in DNA: TGCGCCAGCAGCATGGACAGGGGAGATACGCAGTATTTT. The encoded protein is CASSMDRGDTQYF.

The table lists this clonotype with many counts. The chain has TRBV30 and TRBJ2-3; 8 bases map to TRBD1. J gave up 0 bases and V 2 bases, and 1 base lay outside the gene matches. Looked up from germline, CDR1 is GTSNPN and CDR2 is SVGIG (reference sequence). The CDR3 sequence is 14 residues long. The CDR3 here is CAWSPGGSTDTQYF. In DNA, the CDR3 is TGTGCCTGGAGTCCAGGGGGCAGCACAGATACGCAGTATTTT. The variable domain in full, with the rest retrieved from reference TRBV30 and TRBJ2-3, is SQTIHQWPATLVQPVGSPLSLECTVEGTSNPNLYWYRQAAGRGLQLLFYSVGIGQISSEVPQNLSASRPQDRQFILSSKKLLLSDSGFYLCAWSPGGSTDTQYFGPGTRLTVL.

The chain recombines TRBV20-1 with TRBJ1-5; tentative D call: TRBD1 (6 bases). Germline V gene lookup returns CDR1 DFQATT and CDR2 SNEGSKA (reference sequence). V was pared by 5 bases and J by 3 bases, with 20 bases between. This CDR3 contains 16 residues. CDR3 sequence (DNA): TGCAGTGCTGCCGGGGGGGGCAGGGGCCCCAATCAGCCCCAGCATTTT. It codes for CSAAGGGRGPNQPQHF.